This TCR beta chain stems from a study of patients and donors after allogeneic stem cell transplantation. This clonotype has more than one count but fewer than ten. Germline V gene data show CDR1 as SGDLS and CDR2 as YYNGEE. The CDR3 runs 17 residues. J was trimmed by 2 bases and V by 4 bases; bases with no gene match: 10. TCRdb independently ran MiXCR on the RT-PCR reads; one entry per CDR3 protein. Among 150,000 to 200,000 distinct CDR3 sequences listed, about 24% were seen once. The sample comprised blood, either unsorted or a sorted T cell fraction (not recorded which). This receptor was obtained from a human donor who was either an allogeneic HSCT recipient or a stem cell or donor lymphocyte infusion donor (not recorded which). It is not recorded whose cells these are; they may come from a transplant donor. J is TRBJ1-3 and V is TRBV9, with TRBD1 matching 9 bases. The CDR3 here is CASSPRLDRGTGNTIYF. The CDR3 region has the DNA TGTGCCAGCAGCCCGCGCTTGGACAGGGGCACTGGAAACACCATATATTTT. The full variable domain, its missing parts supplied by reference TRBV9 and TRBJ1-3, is DSGVTQTPKHLITATGQRVTLRCSPRSGDLSVYWYQQSLDQGLQFLIQYYNGEERAKGNILERFSAQQFPDLHSELNLSSLELGDSALYFCASSPRLDRGTGNTIYFGEGSWLTVV.